Listed below are T cell receptor beta chains from one sample, sequenced in a study of blood T cell repertoires in COVID-19. Method: immunoSEQ multiplex PCR; TCRdb's copy keeps in-frame clones and lacks some. The sample has some 110,000 clones; around 79% are singletons. Sequences were obtained from peripheral blood. Receptors were obtained from a man in his forties or fifties with acute or convalescent COVID-19. The CDR3 runs from the conserved cysteine through the conserved F or W. Fields, in order: D gene, CDR3 length, V gene, J gene, CDR3 protein. A D gene is named only where the DNA matches it firmly.

D gene: TRBD2; CDR3 length: 17; V gene: TRBV13; J gene: TRBJ2-3; CDR3 protein: CASSSFPGLAGTDTQYF
D gene: TRBD2; CDR3 length: 14; V gene: TRBV9; J gene: TRBJ2-5; CDR3 protein: CASSDRLAEETQYF
D gene: TRBD1; CDR3 length: 14; V gene: TRBV11-2; J gene: TRBJ1-1; CDR3 protein: CASSFLTGGTEAFF
D gene: -; CDR3 length: 15; V gene: TRBV5-4; J gene: TRBJ1-4; CDR3 protein: CASSLDRSRNEKLFF
D gene: TRBD2; CDR3 length: 15; V gene: TRBV2; J gene: TRBJ2-1; CDR3 protein: CASSEDSGRGNEQFF
D gene: -; CDR3 length: 14; V gene: TRBV2; J gene: TRBJ2-5; CDR3 protein: CASRGGLSGETQYF
D gene: TRBD1; CDR3 length: 13; V gene: TRBV6-6; J gene: TRBJ2-5; CDR3 protein: CASRRDSQETQYF
D gene: TRBD1; CDR3 length: 13; V gene: TRBV6-5; J gene: TRBJ1-6; CDR3 protein: CASSRTGGEPLHF
D gene: TRBD1; CDR3 length: 14; V gene: TRBV5-8; J gene: TRBJ2-7; CDR3 protein: CASSLTGDFSEQYF
D gene: -; CDR3 length: 15; V gene: TRBV11-2; J gene: TRBJ1-1; CDR3 protein: CASSLAPRVNTEAFF
D gene: TRBD1; CDR3 length: 14; V gene: TRBV9; J gene: TRBJ2-1; CDR3 protein: CASSPGQGAFEQFF
D gene: -; CDR3 length: 15; V gene: TRBV27; J gene: TRBJ1-6; CDR3 protein: CASSLSLRRNSPLHF
D gene: TRBD1; CDR3 length: 15; V gene: TRBV6-5; J gene: TRBJ2-1; CDR3 protein: CASSPRTGVSNEQFF
D gene: TRBD2; CDR3 length: 20; V gene: TRBV29-1; J gene: TRBJ2-2; CDR3 protein: CSVEGLTTSGGLRGAGELFF
D gene: -; CDR3 length: 11; V gene: TRBV7-6; J gene: TRBJ1-3; CDR3 protein: CASGEGNTIYF
D gene: TRBD1; CDR3 length: 13; V gene: TRBV30; J gene: TRBJ1-4; CDR3 protein: CACPGTGSEKLFF
D gene: TRBD1; CDR3 length: 15; V gene: TRBV7-9; J gene: TRBJ2-7; CDR3 protein: CASSSIRQGSREQYF
D gene: TRBD1; CDR3 length: 16; V gene: TRBV5-6; J gene: TRBJ2-5; CDR3 protein: CASSLVGQGHQETQYF
D gene: -; CDR3 length: 15; V gene: TRBV2; J gene: TRBJ1-3; CDR3 protein: CASSEGVLDGNTIYF
D gene: -; CDR3 length: 16; V gene: TRBV7-9; J gene: TRBJ1-3; CDR3 protein: CASSLVSWGDGNTIYF
D gene: -; CDR3 length: 14; V gene: TRBV4-2; J gene: TRBJ1-1; CDR3 protein: CASSQGLPNTEAFF
D gene: TRBD2; CDR3 length: 13; V gene: TRBV18; J gene: TRBJ2-7; CDR3 protein: CASSPGGGYEQYF
D gene: -; CDR3 length: 15; V gene: TRBV6-5; J gene: TRBJ1-1; CDR3 protein: CASSLTWAGNTEAFF
D gene: -; CDR3 length: 13; V gene: TRBV27; J gene: TRBJ1-5; CDR3 protein: CASSRDTNQPQHF
D gene: TRBD1; CDR3 length: 12; V gene: TRBV7-2; J gene: TRBJ1-2; CDR3 protein: CASSRDRGGYTF
D gene: TRBD2; CDR3 length: 14; V gene: TRBV7-8; J gene: TRBJ2-3; CDR3 protein: CASSSSGMTDTQYF
D gene: TRBD2; CDR3 length: 15; V gene: TRBV7-8; J gene: TRBJ2-1; CDR3 protein: CASSLLAGGPNEQFF
D gene: -; CDR3 length: 12; V gene: TRBV11-2; J gene: TRBJ2-4; CDR3 protein: CASSPDMGQRYF
D gene: -; CDR3 length: 15; V gene: TRBV3-1/TRBV3-2; J gene: TRBJ2-2; CDR3 protein: CASSQRGIGTGELFF
D gene: TRBD1; CDR3 length: 14; V gene: TRBV27; J gene: TRBJ1-5; CDR3 protein: CASRGTAGNQPQHF
D gene: TRBD1; CDR3 length: 14; V gene: TRBV3-1/TRBV3-2; J gene: TRBJ2-1; CDR3 protein: CASSQEARDSKQFF
D gene: TRBD1; CDR3 length: 13; V gene: TRBV27; J gene: TRBJ1-5; CDR3 protein: CASSLQGYQPQHF
D gene: -; CDR3 length: 14; V gene: TRBV19; J gene: TRBJ1-1; CDR3 protein: CASSIAPGSTEAFF
D gene: TRBD2; CDR3 length: 15; V gene: TRBV9; J gene: TRBJ2-3; CDR3 protein: CASSVDAGGTDTQYF
D gene: TRBD2; CDR3 length: 15; V gene: TRBV4-1; J gene: TRBJ2-7; CDR3 protein: CASSLQRGGRYEQYF
D gene: TRBD1; CDR3 length: 19; V gene: TRBV10-3; J gene: TRBJ2-7; CDR3 protein: CAISGPEIHRTGDVYEQYF
D gene: TRBD1; CDR3 length: 16; V gene: TRBV7-3; J gene: TRBJ1-1; CDR3 protein: CASSLTLDRGRTEAFF
D gene: TRBD2; CDR3 length: 16; V gene: TRBV5-1; J gene: TRBJ2-2; CDR3 protein: CASSSGTSGITGELFF
D gene: -; CDR3 length: 14; V gene: TRBV6-4; J gene: TRBJ2-7; CDR3 protein: CASSDPRGAYEQYF